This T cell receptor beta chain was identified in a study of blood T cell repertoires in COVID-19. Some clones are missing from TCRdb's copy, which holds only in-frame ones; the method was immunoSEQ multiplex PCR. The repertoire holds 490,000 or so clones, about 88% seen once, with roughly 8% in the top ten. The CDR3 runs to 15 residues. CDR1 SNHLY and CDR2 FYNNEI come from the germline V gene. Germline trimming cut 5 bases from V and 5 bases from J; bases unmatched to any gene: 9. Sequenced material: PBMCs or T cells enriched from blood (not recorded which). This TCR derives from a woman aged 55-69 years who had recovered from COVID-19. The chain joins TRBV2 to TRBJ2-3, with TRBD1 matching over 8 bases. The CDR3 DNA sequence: TGTGCCAGCAGTCGCCGGGACAGGTTTGGAGATACGCAGTATTTT. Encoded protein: CASSRRDRFGDTQYF. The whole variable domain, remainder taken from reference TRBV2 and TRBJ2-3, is EPEVTQTPSHQVTQMGQEVILRCVPISNHLYFYWYRQILGQKVEFLVSFYNNEISEKSEIFDDQFSVERPDGSNFTLKIRSTKLEDSAMYFCASSRRDRFGDTQYFGPGTRLTVL.